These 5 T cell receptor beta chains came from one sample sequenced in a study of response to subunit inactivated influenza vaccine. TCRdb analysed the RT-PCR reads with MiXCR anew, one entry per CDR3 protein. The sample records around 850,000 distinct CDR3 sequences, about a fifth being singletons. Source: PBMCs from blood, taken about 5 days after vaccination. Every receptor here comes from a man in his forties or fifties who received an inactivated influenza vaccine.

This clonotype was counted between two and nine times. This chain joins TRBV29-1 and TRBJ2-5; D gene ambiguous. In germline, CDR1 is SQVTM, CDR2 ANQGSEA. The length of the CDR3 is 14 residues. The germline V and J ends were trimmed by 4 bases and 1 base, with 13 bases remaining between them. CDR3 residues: CSVGSGSLQETQYF. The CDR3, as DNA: TGCAGCGTTGGGAGTGGCAGTCTCCAAGAGACCCAGTACTTC. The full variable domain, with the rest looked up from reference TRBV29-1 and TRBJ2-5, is SAVISQKPSRDICQRGTSLTIQCQVDSQVTMMFWYRQQPGQSLTLIATANQGSEATYESGFVIDKFPISRPNLTFSTLTVSNMSPEDSSIYLCSVGSGSLQETQYFGPGTRLLVL.

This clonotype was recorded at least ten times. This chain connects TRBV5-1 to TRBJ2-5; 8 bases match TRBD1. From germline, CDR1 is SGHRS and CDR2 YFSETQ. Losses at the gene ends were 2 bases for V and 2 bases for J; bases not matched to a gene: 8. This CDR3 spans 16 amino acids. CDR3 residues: CASSFNYGTGQETQYF. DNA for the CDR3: TGCGCCAGCAGCTTCAACTATGGGACAGGACAAGAGACCCAGTACTTC.

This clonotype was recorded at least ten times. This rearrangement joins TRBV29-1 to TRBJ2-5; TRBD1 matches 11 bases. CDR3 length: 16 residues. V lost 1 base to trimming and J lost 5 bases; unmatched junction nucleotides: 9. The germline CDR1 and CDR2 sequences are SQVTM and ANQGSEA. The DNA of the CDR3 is TGCAGCGTTGAAGGACGGACAGGGGGCGCGTTCGAGACCCAGTACTTC. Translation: CSVEGRTGGAFETQYF.

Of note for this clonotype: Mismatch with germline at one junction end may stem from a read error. DNA for the CDR3: TGCAGCGTCGAAGGGGGGGGGGTAGTCTACAATGAGCAGTTCTTC. Its protein is CSVEGGGVVYNEQFF. This chain links TRBV29-1 with TRBJ2-1; TRBD2 might be the D (7 bases). This CDR3 region has 15 residues. Germline V lookup: CDR1 SQVTM, CDR2 ANQGSEA.

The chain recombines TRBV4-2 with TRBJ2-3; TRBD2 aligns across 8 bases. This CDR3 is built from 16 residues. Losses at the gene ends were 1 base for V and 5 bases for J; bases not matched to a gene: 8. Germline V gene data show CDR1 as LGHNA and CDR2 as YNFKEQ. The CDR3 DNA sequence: TGTGCCAGCAGCCAAGCGACGGGGGGGCCCGAAGATACGCAGTATTTT. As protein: CASSQATGGPEDTQYF.